This T cell receptor beta chain was obtained from a study of T cells in Graves' hyperthyroidism and ophthalmopathy. Whole-study findings and limits: The model forecast ophthalmopathy, anticipating it by a median about 7 months before onset.

Trimming removed 3 bases at V and 2 bases at J, with 13 bases between. Germline loops: CDR1 SGHDN, CDR2 FVKESK. CDR3 length equals 15 residues. The authors took PBMCs from over 8.5 ml fresh peripheral blood. RNA transcripts yielded amplified TCR beta CDR3 regions. Researchers ran a first-round RT-PCR on the TCR CDR3 using the HTBI primer set. One entry per CDR3 protein, called by TCRdb with MiXCR from the multiplex PCR reads. Among about 59,000 distinct CDR3 sequences listed, around 53% were seen once. Concerning this clonotype: The target antigen is unknown.

The sequenced material came from blood. The source of this sequence is a woman aged 55-69 years with Graves' ophthalmopathy. V and J are TRBV14 and TRBJ2-5; D is unresolved. The CDR3 sequence: CASSHITNRQETQYF. The CDR3 region has the DNA TGTGCCAGCAGCCATATAACCAACCGACAAGAGACCCAGTACTTC.